This T cell receptor beta chain appears in the sequencing data of a study of cytomegalovirus exposure and HLA in healthy donors. General study results and limits: Indistinguishability led to the exclusion of some V segments, TRBV6-2 and TRBV6-3 included. In most subjects, TCR beta sequences reportedly gave accurate predictions of HLA-A and HLA-B alleles. Later on, an analysis tied approximately 17,000 TCR beta sequences to HLA alleles at 0.05 false discovery rate.

A remark on this clone: Its antigen is undetermined.

60 Vbeta and 13 Jbeta primers were used in PCR. TCRdb keeps only in-frame clones here, not all; method: immunoSEQ multiplex PCR. The sample includes approximately 130,000 clones, roughly 80% of them seen just once. The CDR3 sequence is 13 residues long. Trimming removed 10 bases from V and 0 bases from J, with 7 bases in between. Germline V lookup: CDR1 MNHEY, CDR2 SVGAGI. The sample consisted of PBMCs. This chain joins TRBV6-5 and TRBJ2-6, with D hard to call. This clonotype was obtained from a woman between 18 and 30 years old in good health and CMV-seronegative. Here the CDR3 reads CATRASGANVLTF. The DNA for the CDR3 is TGTGCCACCAGAGCCTCTGGGGCCAACGTCCTGACTTTC.